Sequencing of this T cell receptor beta chain was carried out in a study of immune aging and cytomegalovirus after organ transplant (dated by TCRdb to about 2021). Some background on the complete study: Every transplant recipient was given three-drug immunosuppression consisting of prednisone, tacrolimus, and mycophenolate.

Unmatched junction bases come to 4, with V trimmed by 7 bases and J by 7 bases. CDR1 and CDR2, per the germline V gene (reference sequence), are MNHNY and SVGAGI. The CDR3 holds 14 amino acids from the cysteine to the phenylalanine. The entry retains the CDR3 DNA only, 42 bases that are in frame from base 1. What this sample's time point label stands for: five sample-tagged time points from pre-transplant (day -1) to day 368 post-transplant, pooled. Thawed PBMC were stimulated for about 11 hours with a CMV IE-1 overlapping peptide library without transport inhibitors. After being thawed and rested overnight, the cells were stimulated in R10 medium along with CD28/CD49d costimulation. The IE-1 peptide library was made up of 15-amino-acid peptides, each overlapping by 11 amino acids. Samples from each time point were barcoded using BD Single-Cell Multiplexing Kit Sample Tags, then pooled and stained with sorting antibodies plus oligo-conjugated anti-CD45RA. A BD FACSAria III was used to sort CMV-responsive CD8+CD137+ and CD4+CD154+ T cells at 4-way purity. Blood samples were drawn into EDTA vacutainers and processed by Ficoll gradient within 1-24 hours.

The study at large found these results: Following viremia, cells with an aged phenotype rose post-transplant no matter the clone size, with the increase showing up earlier in large clones (days 200-264) than in small clones. Large clones contained a bigger proportion of TEMRA cells, and over time the seven largest clones (approximately 2,000 cells) picked up aged and TEMRA cells and lost TCM cells. Because CD57 was not measured in the sequencing data, a conservative gene-based aging definition was used instead.

This clonotype was counted ten times or more. Its antigen is currently not known. Base qualities were left out, and no much larger clone turns up one base away. Receptors were amplified or captured by single-cell sequencing. TCRdb shows the sequencer as Illumina NovaSeq 6000. For cell capture and library preparation, the team used the BD Rhapsody Targeted mRNA and AbSeq Reagent Kit in a microwell format. Libraries were prepared to cover TCR, sample tags, AbSeq, and targeted mRNA from the Human T-Cell Expression Panel plus custom TOX and TOX2 primers. Sequencing of the libraries was performed on an Illumina NovaSeq. The study's processing was this. The analysis covered around 10,000 cells in total, of which 6,500 to 8,000 were CD8 T cells and some 4,000 were CD8 T cells with an identifiable TCR CDR3. The BD Rhapsody Targeted Analysis Pipeline, including V(D)J processing, was run on the Seven Bridges Genomics platform to process the raw data. Quality control, Sample Tag demultiplexing with Lex-BDSMK, clone identification with VDJ Explorer, and Seurat clustering were all done in SeqGeq 1.6.0. Clones making up <1% of CD8 T cells were classified as non-expanded, and clones making up >2.5% of the sample were classified as clonal expansions. TCRdb reworked the public reads: Q25 trimming with fastp, MiXCR clone assembly, productive beta chains retained. Rows are unified per CDR3 protein, each entry keeping the most common DNA and genes. The V and J calls were not made by the authors but by TCRdb's processing. This sample holds about 21,000 distinct CDR3 sequences; about a third were observed only once. Less than 30% of the sample is taken by the ten largest.

This clonotype was sampled from a female donor who had a heart transplant and CMV viremia. The chain was built from TRBV6-6 and TRBJ2-1; 13 nucleotides in the junction match TRBD2. Sequenced material: CMV peptide-activated CD4+ and CD8+ T cells sorted from blood, taken at five time points, pooled. The intended sense of this specimen's cell subset or site label: sorted CD8+CD137+ and CD4+CD154+ T cells after 11 to 12 h CMV IE-1 peptide stimulation. The DNA sequence follows: TGTGCCAGCATCCCGGGACTAGCGGGAAATGAGCAGTTCTTC. It encodes CASIPGLAGNEQFF.